A single sample is the source of the 25 T cell receptor beta chains below, sequenced in a study of T cells after yellow fever vaccination. Using its own MiXCR run on the 5' RACE reads, TCRdb lists one record per CDR3 protein. This sample has 400,000 or so distinct CDR3 sequences, with more than 5.5% found just once. The sequencing here drew on PBMCs, taken 5 days after the yellow fever booster vaccination. These receptors came from a young man who received the YFV17D yellow fever vaccine.

This clonotype was observed a few times. The gene calls are TRBV20-1 and TRBJ2-3, with a weak D call TRBD2 (6 bases). The CDR3 contains 14 residues. Germline V gives CDR1 DFQATT, CDR2 SNEGSKA (reference sequence). V lost 2 bases and J 2 bases, leaving 11 bases between the germline ends. The CDR3 reads CSARSGGNTDTQYF. In DNA, the CDR3 is TGCAGTGCTAGATCTGGCGGGAACACAGATACGCAGTATTTT.

Regarding this clonotype: Sequence at one end of the junction differs from germline and may be a read error. The genes are TRBV20-1 and TRBJ2-2; 8 bases are a match to TRBD1. CDR1 and CDR2 (germline): DFQATT, SNEGSKA (reference sequence). This CDR3 has 16 residues. In nucleotides, the CDR3 is TGCTGTGCTAAACTCTCCGGGACAGGAGAGGCCGGGGAGCTGTTTTTT. The encoded protein is CCAKLSGTGEAGELFF.

This clonotype was observed a handful of times. The J gene is TRBJ2-3, the V gene TRBV20-1; D might be TRBD1 (5 bases). CDR1 DFQATT and CDR2 SNEGSKA come from the germline V gene (reference sequence). V was pared by 2 bases and J by 1 base, with 7 bases between. The CDR3 has 13 amino acids. CDR3 bases: TGCAGTGCTAGACTAGGGGGCACAGATACGCAGTATTTT. This codes for CSARLGGTDTQYF.

The table lists this clonotype with many counts. The chain couples TRBV6-5 to TRBJ2-7, with a tentative D call TRBD1 (6 bases). The CDR3 totals 14 residues. V lost 3 bases and J 5 bases, leaving 14 bases between the germline ends. Germline-derived CDR1 and CDR2 are MNHEY and SVGAGI. CDR3 DNA: TGTGCCAGCAGTTATGAAAGACAGGCCCACGAGCAGTACTTC. This translates into CASSYERQAHEQYF.

This clonotype was picked up one time. The chain joins TRBV29-1 to TRBJ2-1, with 8 bases aligning to TRBD2. With 6 bases clipped from V and 8 bases from J, the junction kept 15 bases outside the gene matches. CDR3 length equals 15 residues. Germline V gene data show CDR1 as SQVTM and CDR2 as ANQGSEA. CDR3 DNA sequence: TGCAGCGTCGCCCTTTCAGCGGGGGCTCTAGATGAGCAGTTCTTC. This gives the protein CSVALSAGALDEQFF.

This clonotype has more than one count but fewer than ten. CDR3: CASSPFRNEQFF. The CDR3 DNA sequence: TGTGCCAGCAGCCCCTTCAGGAATGAGCAGTTCTTC. The chain employs TRBV7-2 and TRBJ2-1, with D unresolved. Between the trimmed V and J ends, which lost 5 bases and 7 bases, there was a span of 9 bases. The germline gives CDR1 SGHTA, CDR2 FQGNSA. The CDR3 runs 12 residues.

This clonotype has a handful of counts. The chain is built from TRBV2 and TRBJ1-3; no firm D call. V was pared by 4 bases and J by 0 bases, with 10 bases between. The CDR3 is 15 residues long. Germline V gene sequence: CDR1 SNHLY, CDR2 FYNNEI. This CDR3 reads CASSGGLYSGNTIYF. The CDR3 DNA follows: TGTGCCAGCAGTGGAGGACTGTACTCTGGAAACACCATATATTTT.

This clonotype was detected a few times. The chain recombines TRBV19 with TRBJ2-7; 7 bases are shared with TRBD2. V trimming: 6 bases; J trimming: 4 bases; junction bases outside the gene matches: 18. The CDR3 has 17 residues. The V gene's germline CDR1 is LNHDA and CDR2 SQIVND (reference sequence). CDR3 DNA: TGTGCCAGTAGAATTAGCGGGTTCTCCCCCTACTTATACGAGCAGTACTTC. Amino acid sequence: CASRISGFSPYLYEQYF.

J is TRBJ2-3 and V is TRBV5-4; 10 nucleotides line up with TRBD2. CDR3 length: 16 amino acids. Germline V lookup: CDR1 SGHNT, CDR2 YYREEE (reference sequence). V shed 1 base, J shed 2 bases, and the junction held 4 bases outside the gene matches. The CDR3 loop is CASSLKLAGHTDTQYF. The CDR3 nucleotides are TGTGCCAGCAGCTTGAAACTAGCGGGACACACAGATACGCAGTATTTT.

In its sample, this clonotype was seen a few times. This sequence joins TRBV5-1 and TRBJ2-5; D may be TRBD1 or TRBD2 (6 bases each). CDR1 and CDR2 (germline): SGHRS, YFSETQ. The V end was cut by 0 bases, the J end by 4 bases, with 16 bases between. CDR3 length: 16 amino acids. CDR3 DNA sequence: TGCGCCAGCAGCTTGGAAGGGGGGCGAGAGGGAGAGACCCAGTACTTC. Residues: CASSLEGGREGETQYF.

V usage is TRBV4-3 and J usage is TRBJ2-2, with 11 bases fitting TRBD2. The J segment lost 5 bases and the V segment lost 4 bases, leaving 6 bases of the junction unmatched. The CDR3 spans 16 residues. Germline CDR1 reads LGHNA; CDR2 reads YSLEER. The CDR3 loop reads CASSLGLAGWTGELFF. Written as DNA, the CDR3 is TGCGCCAGCAGCCTTGGACTAGCGGGCTGGACCGGGGAGCTGTTTTTT.

This clonotype was recorded at least ten times. The chain carries TRBV20-1 and TRBJ2-5; tentative D call: TRBD2 (5 bases). V lost 5 bases and J lost 4, with 17 bases in between. CDR1 and CDR2 (germline): DFQATT, SNEGSKA (reference sequence). CDR3 size: 14 residues. The CDR3 DNA follows: TGCAGTGCTCCCAGGTTCGGGGAGAGAGAGACCCAGTACTTC. Its protein is CSAPRFGERETQYF.

This clonotype has a handful of counts. The chain employs TRBV18 and TRBJ2-7; TRBD1 matches at 8 bases. The CDR3 length is 14 residues. Germline V gene data show CDR1 as KGHSH and CDR2 as LQKENI. V lost 3 bases to trimming and J lost 6 bases; unmatched junction nucleotides: 7. This CDR3 is CASSPYSGGGEQYF. The CDR3 region has the DNA TGTGCCAGCTCACCTTATTCAGGGGGCGGCGAGCAGTACTTC.

V gene TRBV11-2 combines with J gene TRBJ1-2; perhaps TRBD1 as D (6 bases). CDR1 is SGHAT and CDR2 is FQNNGV in the germline V gene. The length of the CDR3 is 15 residues. Deletions cut 2 bases from V and 3 bases from J, with 13 bases between. The CDR3 here is CASSLSQGTYYGYTF. The CDR3 nucleotides are TGTGCCAGCAGCTTAAGTCAGGGGACATACTATGGCTACACCTTC.

The chain employs TRBV25-1 and TRBJ2-3; 9 bases agree with TRBD2. Germline V lookup: CDR1 MGHDK, CDR2 SYGVNS. After removal of 0 bases from V and 0 bases from J, the junction contained 13 bases not matched to a gene. The CDR3 is 20 amino acids. CDR3 nucleotides: TGTGCCAGCAGTGAATATGTCGCCGGTCCTAGCGGGGTTAGCACAGATACGCAGTATTTT. It specifies CASSEYVAGPSGVSTDTQYF.

This clonotype was detected only a few times. This chain connects TRBV20-1 to TRBJ2-6, with TRBD1 as a possible D gene (6 bases). This CDR3 region has 13 residues. Germline V gene data show CDR1 as DFQATT and CDR2 as SNEGSKA (reference sequence). V was pared by 6 bases and J by 2 bases, with 8 bases between. The chain's CDR3 is CSANRAGANVLTF. The DNA of the CDR3 is TGCAGTGCGAACAGGGCTGGGGCCAACGTCCTGACTTTC.

The chain couples TRBV5-1 to TRBJ2-7; no reliable D call. This CDR3 has 13 residues. Germline CDR1 and CDR2: SGHRS and YFSETQ. The V end lost 4 bases, the J end lost 0 bases, and 8 bases lay between the germline ends. The CDR3 coding sequence is TGCGCCAGCAGCGCCTCGGGCTCCTACGAGCAGTACTTC. Its protein product is CASSASGSYEQYF. The full variable domain, completed using reference TRBV5-1 and TRBJ2-7, is KAGVTQTPRYLIKTRGQQVTLSCSPISGHRSVSWYQQTPGQGLQFLFEYFSETQRNKGNFPGRFSGRQFSNSRSEMNVSTLELGDSALYLCASSASGSYEQYFGPGTRLTVT.

There are many counts of this clonotype. The V and J genes are TRBV5-1 and TRBJ2-1, with TRBD1 identical over 8 bases. After removal of 4 bases from V and 6 bases from J, the junction contained 6 bases not matched to a gene. CDR1 and CDR2 (germline): SGHRS, YFSETQ. The CDR3 consists of 14 residues. The CDR3 reads CASSPDRAGNEQFF. The CDR3 nucleotides read TGCGCCAGCAGCCCGGACAGGGCCGGCAATGAGCAGTTCTTC.

This clonotype was found many times. The rearrangement uses TRBV3-1 and TRBJ2-2; TRBD2 is a possible D gene (5 bases). The ends were cut back, 4 bases at V and 3 bases at J, with 9 bases in the middle. Germline V gene data show CDR1 as LGHDT and CDR2 as YNNKEL (reference sequence). This CDR3 spans 14 amino acids. The CDR3 protein is CASSPHGDTGELFF. As DNA, the CDR3 is TGTGCCAGCAGCCCCCACGGGGACACCGGGGAGCTGTTTTTT.

This clonotype has more than one count but fewer than ten. V gene TRBV12-3 or TRBV12-4 combines with J gene TRBJ2-2; 8 nucleotides line up with TRBD1. The CDR3 is 15 amino acids. V dropped 4 bases and J dropped 4; count of bases not matched to a gene: 5. CDR3: CASSYRQGRTGELFF. The CDR3 DNA follows: TGTGCCAGCAGTTACCGACAGGGGCGCACCGGGGAGCTGTTTTTT.

The chain joins TRBV12-3 or TRBV12-4 to TRBJ1-1; perhaps TRBD1 as D (6 bases). V lost 3 bases and J 7 bases, leaving 12 bases between the germline ends. CDR3 size: 13 residues. As DNA, the CDR3 is TGTGCCAGCAGTTTTTGGGGGCAGGGTGAAGCTTTCTTT. Protein sequence: CASSFWGQGEAFF.

This clonotype came up a few times. The chain has TRBV9 and TRBJ2-1; weak D call: TRBD2 (5 bases). Trimming left V 0 bases short and J 6 bases short, with 13 bases between. The CDR3 spans 15 residues. The V gene's germline CDR1 is SGDLS and CDR2 YYNGEE. CDR3 nucleotides: TGTGCCAGCAGCGTAGGTGGGAGAAGGGTCAATGAGCAGTTCTTC. This codes for CASSVGGRRVNEQFF.

This clonotype was recorded at least ten times. This chain joins TRBV7-9 and TRBJ2-5; 8 nucleotides agree with TRBD1. The CDR3 has 16 amino acids. The germline V gene has CDR1 SEHNR and CDR2 FQNEAQ (reference sequence). The V and J ends lost 4 bases and 4 bases, in that order; junction bases with no gene match: 11. The CDR3 region is CASSSFGQGRRETQYF. CDR3 sequence (DNA): TGTGCCAGCAGCTCCTTCGGACAGGGAAGGCGAGAGACCCAGTACTTC.

This clonotype was counted many times. The rearrangement joins TRBV5-4 to TRBJ2-5; a possible D gene is TRBD2 (6 bases). Germline assignment: CDR1 SGHNT and CDR2 YYREEE (reference sequence). V was cut by 4 bases and J by 5 bases, with 15 bases left in between. CDR3 size: 14 residues. The CDR3 loop is CASSPWGERETQYF. CDR3 coding DNA: TGTGCCAGCAGCCCCTGGGGGGAGAGGGAGACCCAGTACTTC.

This chain joins TRBV5-1 and TRBJ2-1, with a possible D match to TRBD1 (5 bases). V was trimmed by 4 bases and J by 4 bases, leaving 12 bases between them. CDR1 is SGHRS and CDR2 is YFSETQ in the germline V gene. This CDR3 spans 14 amino acids. CDR3 in amino acids: CASSQQTAYNEQFF. Written as DNA, the CDR3 is TGCGCCAGCAGCCAGCAGACAGCTTACAATGAGCAGTTCTTC.